This paragraph covers one T cell receptor beta chain sequence. As yet, its antigen is unknown. A second about 7 to 12 cycle PCR used barcoded and J-beta primers. Each CDR3 protein gets one entry after TCRdb re-called the 5' RACE reads with MiXCR. The sample shows over 1,500,000 distinct CDR3 sequences, 30% to 40% of them seen only once. The data were obtained in a study of blood T cells in healthy people across ages. General study points: A greater number of naive CD4+ cells and higher diversity distinguished long-lived donors from aged donors. Estimates drawn from one million T cells were deemed to understate diversity. The study found TCR beta diversity correlated strongly with naive T cell percentage.

The CDR3 runs 13 residues. Germline V gene sequence: CDR1 SQVTM, CDR2 ANQGSEA. Trimming removed 7 bases from V and 4 bases from J, with 14 bases in between. This sequence was found in a human donor in good health. V and J are TRBV29-1 and TRBJ1-5; no reliable D call. Sequences were obtained from blood. The CDR3 loop reads CSGADGLNQPQHF. CDR3 nucleotide sequence: TGCAGCGGCGCGGACGGTTTGAATCAGCCCCAGCATTTT.